This T cell receptor beta chain was profiled in a study of cytomegalovirus exposure and HLA in healthy donors. Study in general: Among about 179 million T cells, an earlier analysis found 90 million to 130 million unique TCR beta sequences.

Notes on the study in general: The investigators catalogued 164 TCR beta chains as cytomegalovirus-associated. TCR beta chain V- and J-gene trimming was linked, in a later analysis, to a missense variant in DCLRE1C. Rare TCR sequences dominated, though some public TCRs recurred in many donors.

With respect to this clone: Its antigen is undetermined.

The PCR employed 60 Vbeta primers together with 13 Jbeta primers. The protocol was immunoSEQ multiplex PCR, while the TCRdb copy is restricted to in-frame clones and leaves out a portion. The sample has fewer than 150,000 clones, 77% seen once. The V gene's germline CDR1 is SGHTA and CDR2 FQGNSA. V was clipped by 6 bases and J by 0 bases, with 11 bases between them. CDR3 length equals 14 residues. This clonotype originated in a woman in her 50s in good health and CMV-seronegative. Sequenced: PBMCs. V and J are TRBV7-2 and TRBJ1-1; no reliable D call. CDR3 coding DNA: TGTGCCAGCAGACAAGTCCCGCTGAACACTGAAGCTTTCTTT. This translates into CASRQVPLNTEAFF.